This T cell receptor beta chain was found in a study of T-cell reconstitution after alpha-beta-depleted transplantation in children. This clonotype was recorded a few times. Unique molecular identifiers were used to barcode this TCRbeta library. TCRdb ran MiXCR on the PCR reads and lists one entry per CDR3 protein. Of 60,000 to 80,000 distinct CDR3 sequences detected, 5.5% to 7.5% appear once; the ten largest clones hold approximately 2.3%. The receptor's source is a human donor who donated a stem cell graft to a child with acute lymphoblastic leukemia. This sample comprised PBMCs from the stem cell graft donor, obtained from the stem cell graft.

The chain's CDR3 is CASSHDGQETQYF. In nucleotides, the CDR3 is TGTGCCAGCAGTCATGACGGCCAAGAGACCCAGTACTTC. The chain couples TRBV6-1 to TRBJ2-5; D is undetermined. CDR3 length: 13 amino acids. Trimming removed 5 bases from V and 1 base from J, with 8 bases in between. Per the germline V gene, CDR1 is MNHNS and CDR2 is SASEGT.